Listed below are T cell receptor beta chains from one sample, sequenced in a study of brain T cells in children with intractable seizures. Clones were sequenced by immunoSEQ multiplex PCR, and TCRdb holds only the in-frame ones, with some missing. The sample records about 340,000 clones, about 93% being singletons. The specimen comprised peripheral blood, sampled more than 4 months after surgery. These TCRs come from a boy younger than two with tuberous sclerosis and intractable seizures. CDR3s include the opening cysteine and the closing phenylalanine or tryptophan. Fields, in order: D gene, V gene, CDR3 length, clone size, J gene, CDR3 DNA, CDR3 protein. The D gene is left open where the match is weak. The size field is filled for only some rows; it gives once, few, many or a size class.

.,TRBV21-1,16,.,TRBJ1-2,TGTGCCAGCAGCAAAGTTATTCGGGAATCCAACTATGGCTACACCTTC,CASSKVIRESNYGYTF
.,TRBV7-9,13,.,TRBJ1-2,TGTGCCAGCAGCTTCAGCCTTAACTATGGCTACACCTTC,CASSFSLNYGYTF
TRBD1,TRBV10-3,14,.,TRBJ2-1,TGTGCCATCACGGGGGGACAGGGTGGCGATGAGCAGTTCTTC,CAITGGQGGDEQFF
TRBD1,TRBV11-3,17,.,TRBJ2-3,TGTGCCAGCAGCCCCAGAACAGGGGATTTCAGCACAGATACGCAGTATTTT,CASSPRTGDFSTDTQYF
TRBD1,TRBV13,14,.,TRBJ1-1,TGTGCCAGCAGACCGACAGGGGGCAGAGCTGAAGCTTTCTTT,CASRPTGGRAEAFF
.,TRBV2,15,.,TRBJ1-1,TGTGCCAGCAGTCTACAGACAGGTTTGAACACTGAAGCTTTCTTT,CASSLQTGLNTEAFF
.,TRBV6-4,13,.,TRBJ1-1,TGTGCCAGCAGTAAGGACGCGAACACTGAAGCTTTCTTT,CASSKDANTEAFF
TRBD2,TRBV19,16,.,TRBJ2-7,TGTGCCAGTAGTGACACCGGACTAGCGGGAGGTTACGAGCAGTACTTC,CASSDTGLAGGYEQYF
.,TRBV7-9,15,.,TRBJ2-3,TGTGCCAGCAGCCCGACTAGATTGGATCTAGATACGCAGTATTTT,CASSPTRLDLDTQYF
.,TRBV7-2,15,.,TRBJ2-1,TGTGCCAGCTCCCTAGCGACAGGGACTTACAATGAGCAGTTCTTC,CASSLATGTYNEQFF
TRBD2,TRBV5-1,15,.,TRBJ2-3,TGCGCCAGCAGCTTGCTAGCGGGTAGCACAGATACGCAGTATTTT,CASSLLAGSTDTQYF
.,TRBV4-2,16,.,TRBJ1-6,TGTGCCAGCAGCCAAGATCAGGGGTTAATGAGTTCACCCCTCCACTTT,CASSQDQGLMSSPLHF
.,TRBV2,13,.,TRBJ1-2,TGTGCCAGCAGTGAATGGCATAACTATGGCTACACCTTC,CASSEWHNYGYTF
TRBD1,TRBV29-1,13,.,TRBJ2-7,TGCAGCGTGGGGGACAGGGGAGTCAACGAGCAGTACTTC,CSVGDRGVNEQYF
.,TRBV11-3,16,.,TRBJ1-3,TGTGCCAGCAGCTTGGCCGCCAGCGTCTCTGGAAACACCATATATTTT,CASSLAASVSGNTIYF
.,TRBV5-1,16,.,TRBJ2-4,TGCGCCAGCAGCTTGGCCCTTAGCGAAGCCAAAAACATTCAGTACTTC,CASSLALSEAKNIQYF
.,TRBV27,14,.,TRBJ2-7,TGTGCCAGCAGTCCCCTGGGACAACTCTACGAGCAGTACTTC,CASSPLGQLYEQYF
.,TRBV10-3,12,.,TRBJ2-1,TGTGCCATCGGGGAGCGGATCAATGAGCAGTTCTTC,CAIGERINEQFF
TRBD1,TRBV7-2,14,.,TRBJ2-7,TGTGCCAGCAGCTTAGGAGGGGGCCCCTACGAGCAGTACTTC,CASSLGGGPYEQYF
.,TRBV2,13,.,TRBJ1-2,TGTGCCAAATACCCACTCGGACAGAATGGCTACACCTTC,CAKYPLGQNGYTF
TRBD2,TRBV5-1,17,.,TRBJ2-5,TGCGCCAGCAGCTTGGGTTTGGGGACTATCGCACAAGAGACCCAGTACTTC,CASSLGLGTIAQETQYF
.,TRBV19,16,.,TRBJ1-6,TGTGCCAGTAGAATCCGGGGCGTCGGGGGTAATTCACCCCTCCACTTT,CASRIRGVGGNSPLHF
.,TRBV27,13,.,TRBJ2-3,TGTGCCAGCAACCCAGTTGGCACAGATACGCAGTATTTT,CASNPVGTDTQYF
.,TRBV3-1/TRBV3-2,15,once,TRBJ1-3,TGTGCCAGCAGCCAAGGTGGGGGATCTGGAAACACCATATATTTT,CASSQGGGSGNTIYF
.,TRBV6-5,15,.,TRBJ1-2,TGTGCCAGCAGTTACTCGGGGTTGCTGGGCTATGGCTACACCTTC,CASSYSGLLGYGYTF
.,TRBV3-1/TRBV3-2,14,once,TRBJ2-3,TGTGCCAGCAGCCAGACAGGTTCGAGTGATACGCAGTATTTT,CASSQTGSSDTQYF
.,TRBV5-4,13,.,TRBJ1-1,TGTGCCAGCGGGGACACAACGAACACTGAAGCTTTCTTT,CASGDTTNTEAFF
.,TRBV27,13,.,TRBJ1-1,TGTGCCAGCAGTCCCACCCGGGTCGATGAAGCTTTCTTT,CASSPTRVDEAFF
TRBD2,TRBV5-4,16,.,TRBJ2-1,TGTGCCAGCAGCTTGGCCAGCGGGAGCCTCTACAATGAGCAGTTCTTC,CASSLASGSLYNEQFF
.,TRBV6-5,14,.,TRBJ2-7,TGTGCCAGCAGTTACGCGAGGGACGGTTACGAGCAGTACTTC,CASSYARDGYEQYF
.,TRBV6-1,18,.,TRBJ2-6,TGTGCCAGCAGTGAGAAGGCGGTCAGAGTCTCTGGGGCCAACGTCCTGACTTTC,CASSEKAVRVSGANVLTF
.,TRBV28,14,medium-sized,TRBJ1-2,TGTGCCAGCAGCCCTTCTCACTCAATGTATGGCTACACCTTC,CASSPSHSMYGYTF
TRBD1,TRBV12-5,13,.,TRBJ2-5,TGTGCTAGTAGACAGGGGGCAGGGGAGACCCAGTACTTC,CASRQGAGETQYF
.,TRBV5-1,15,.,TRBJ2-6,TGCGCCAGCAGCTTCCGGAGCTCTGGGGCCAACGTCCTGACTTTC,CASSFRSSGANVLTF
.,TRBV27,15,.,TRBJ1-2,TGTGCCAGCAGTCCTCGGGGAGGGCTTACCTATGGCTACACCTTC,CASSPRGGLTYGYTF
.,TRBV6-5,14,.,TRBJ1-1,TGTGCCAGCAGTTATGAGGCCTTGAACACTGAAGCTTTCTTT,CASSYEALNTEAFF
TRBD2,TRBV7-6,16,.,TRBJ2-1,TGTGCCAGCAGCCCCCTTGGGATAGCGGGAGGGCATGAGCAGTTCTTC,CASSPLGIAGGHEQFF
TRBD2,TRBV11-2,16,.,TRBJ2-5,TGTGCCAGCACCCATTCACTAGCGGGAGTGGGTGAGACCCAGTACTTC,CASTHSLAGVGETQYF
TRBD1,TRBV4-1,15,.,TRBJ2-7,TGCGCCAGCAGCCGAGCCGGGACAGGGATCTACGAGCAGTACTTC,CASSRAGTGIYEQYF
.,TRBV4-2,13,.,TRBJ1-4,TGTGCCAGCAGCCAGCGTAGGGACGAAAAACTGTTTTTT,CASSQRRDEKLFF
.,TRBV6-5,15,.,TRBJ1-1,TGTGCCAGCAGTTACTCTGGGATCATGAACACTGAAGCTTTCTTT,CASSYSGIMNTEAFF